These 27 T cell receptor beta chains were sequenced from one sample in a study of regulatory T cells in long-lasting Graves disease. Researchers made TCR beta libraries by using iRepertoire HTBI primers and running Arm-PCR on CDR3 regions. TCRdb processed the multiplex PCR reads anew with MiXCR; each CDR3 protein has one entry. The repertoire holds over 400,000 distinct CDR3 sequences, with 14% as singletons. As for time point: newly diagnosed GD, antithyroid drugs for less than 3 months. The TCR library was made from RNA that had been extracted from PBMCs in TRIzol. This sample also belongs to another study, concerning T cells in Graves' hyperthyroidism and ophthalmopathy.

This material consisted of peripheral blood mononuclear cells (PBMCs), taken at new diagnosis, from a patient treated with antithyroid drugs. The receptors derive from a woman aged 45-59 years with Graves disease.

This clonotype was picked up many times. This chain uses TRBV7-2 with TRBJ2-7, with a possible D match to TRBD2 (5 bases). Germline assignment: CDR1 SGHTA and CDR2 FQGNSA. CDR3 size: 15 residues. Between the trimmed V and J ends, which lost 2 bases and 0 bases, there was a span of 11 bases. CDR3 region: CASSLLTTTSYEQYF. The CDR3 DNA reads TGTGCCAGCAGCTTACTGACTACAACCTCCTACGAGCAGTACTTC.

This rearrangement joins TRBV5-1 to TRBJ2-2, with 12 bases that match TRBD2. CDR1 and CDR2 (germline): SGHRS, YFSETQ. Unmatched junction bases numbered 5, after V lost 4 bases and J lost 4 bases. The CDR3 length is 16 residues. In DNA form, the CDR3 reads TGCGCCAGCAGCCTGACTAGCGGGAGAACCACCGGGGAGCTGTTTTTT. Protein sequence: CASSLTSGRTTGELFF.

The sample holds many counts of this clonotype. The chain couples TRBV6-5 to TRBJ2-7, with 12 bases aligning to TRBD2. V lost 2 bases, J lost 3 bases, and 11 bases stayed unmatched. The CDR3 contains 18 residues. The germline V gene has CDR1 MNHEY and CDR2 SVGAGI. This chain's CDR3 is CASSYLAGGPGFGYEQYF. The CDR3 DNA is TGTGCCAGCAGTTACCTAGCGGGAGGGCCTGGTTTCGGCTACGAGCAGTACTTC.

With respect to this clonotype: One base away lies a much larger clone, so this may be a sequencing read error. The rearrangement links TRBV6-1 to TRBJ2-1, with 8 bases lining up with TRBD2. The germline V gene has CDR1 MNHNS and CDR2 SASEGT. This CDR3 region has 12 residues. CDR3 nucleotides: TGTGCCAGCAGAGAAATAAGCGGGAGTCGGTCCTTC. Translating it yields CASREISGSRSF.

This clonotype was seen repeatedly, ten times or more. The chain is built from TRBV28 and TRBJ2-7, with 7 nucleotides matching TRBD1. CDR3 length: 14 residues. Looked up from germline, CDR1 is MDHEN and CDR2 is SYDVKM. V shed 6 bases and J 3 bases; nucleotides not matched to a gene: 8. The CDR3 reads CASRSGTAYYEQYF. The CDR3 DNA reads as TGTGCCAGCAGGTCCGGGACAGCGTACTACGAGCAGTACTTC.

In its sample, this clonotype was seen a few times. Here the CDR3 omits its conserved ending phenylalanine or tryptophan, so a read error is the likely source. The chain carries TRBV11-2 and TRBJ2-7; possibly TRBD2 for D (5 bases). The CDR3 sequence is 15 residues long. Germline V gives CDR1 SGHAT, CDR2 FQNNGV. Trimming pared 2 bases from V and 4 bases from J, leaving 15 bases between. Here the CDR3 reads CASSLNVGRDYEQYL. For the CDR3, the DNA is TGTGCCAGCAGCTTAAATGTCGGTCGGGATTACGAGCAGTACCTC.

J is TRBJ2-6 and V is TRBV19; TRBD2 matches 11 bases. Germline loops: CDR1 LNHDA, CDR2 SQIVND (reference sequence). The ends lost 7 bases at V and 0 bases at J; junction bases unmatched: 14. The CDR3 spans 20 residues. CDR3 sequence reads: CASIKTSGTYSPSGANVLTF. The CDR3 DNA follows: TGTGCCAGTATCAAGACTAGCGGGACCTATAGCCCCTCTGGGGCCAACGTCCTGACTTTC.

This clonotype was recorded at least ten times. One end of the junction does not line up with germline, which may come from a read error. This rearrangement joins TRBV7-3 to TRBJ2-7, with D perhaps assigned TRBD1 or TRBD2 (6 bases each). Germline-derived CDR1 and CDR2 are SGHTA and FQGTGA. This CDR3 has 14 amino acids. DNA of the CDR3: TGTGCCAGCAGTTTAAGGGGGGCTGGATACGAGCAGTACTTC. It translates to CASSLRGAGYEQYF.

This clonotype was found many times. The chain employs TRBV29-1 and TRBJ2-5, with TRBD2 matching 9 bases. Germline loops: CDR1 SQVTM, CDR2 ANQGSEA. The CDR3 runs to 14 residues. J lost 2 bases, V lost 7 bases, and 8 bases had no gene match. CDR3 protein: CSAGTSWGQETQYF. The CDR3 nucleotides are TGCAGCGCTGGGACTAGCTGGGGTCAAGAGACCCAGTACTTC.

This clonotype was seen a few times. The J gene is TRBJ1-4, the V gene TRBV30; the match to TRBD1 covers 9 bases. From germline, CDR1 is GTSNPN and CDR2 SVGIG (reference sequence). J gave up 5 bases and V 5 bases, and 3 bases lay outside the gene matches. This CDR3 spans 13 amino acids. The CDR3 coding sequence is TGTGCCTGGGAGGGACAGGGAAATGAAAAACTGTTTTTT. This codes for CAWEGQGNEKLFF.

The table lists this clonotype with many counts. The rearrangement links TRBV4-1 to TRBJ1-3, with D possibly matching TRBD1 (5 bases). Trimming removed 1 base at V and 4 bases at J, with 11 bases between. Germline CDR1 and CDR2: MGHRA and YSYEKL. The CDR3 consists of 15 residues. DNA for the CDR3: TGCGCCAGCAGCCAAGGGGGCGCGACGGGAAACACCATATATTTT. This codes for CASSQGGATGNTIYF.

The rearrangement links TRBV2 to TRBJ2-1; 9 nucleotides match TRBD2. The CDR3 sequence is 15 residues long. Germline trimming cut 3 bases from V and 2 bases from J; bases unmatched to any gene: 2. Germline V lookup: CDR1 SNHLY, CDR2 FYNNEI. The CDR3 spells CASSEASGAYNEQFF. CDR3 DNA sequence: TGTGCCAGCAGTGAGGCTAGCGGGGCCTACAATGAGCAGTTCTTC.

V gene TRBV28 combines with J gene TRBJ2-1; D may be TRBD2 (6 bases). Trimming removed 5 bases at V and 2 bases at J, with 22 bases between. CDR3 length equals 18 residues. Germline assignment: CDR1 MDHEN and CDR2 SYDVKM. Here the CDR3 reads CASSPQPLTGVPYNEQFF. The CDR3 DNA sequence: TGTGCCAGCAGTCCTCAGCCCCTAACGGGAGTCCCCTACAATGAGCAGTTCTTC.

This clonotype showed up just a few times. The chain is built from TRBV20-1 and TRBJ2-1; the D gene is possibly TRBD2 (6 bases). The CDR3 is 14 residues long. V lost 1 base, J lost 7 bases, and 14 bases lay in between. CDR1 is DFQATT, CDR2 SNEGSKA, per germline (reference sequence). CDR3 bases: TGCAGTGCTAGAGTTCCGGGAGTAAGGAATGAGCAGTTCTTC. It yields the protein CSARVPGVRNEQFF.

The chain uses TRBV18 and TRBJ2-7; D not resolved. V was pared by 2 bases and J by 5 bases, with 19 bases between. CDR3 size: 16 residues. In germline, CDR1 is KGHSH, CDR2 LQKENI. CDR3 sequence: CASSPTVIRASDEQYF. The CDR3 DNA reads TGTGCCAGCTCACCAACCGTTATTCGGGCATCCGACGAGCAGTACTTC.

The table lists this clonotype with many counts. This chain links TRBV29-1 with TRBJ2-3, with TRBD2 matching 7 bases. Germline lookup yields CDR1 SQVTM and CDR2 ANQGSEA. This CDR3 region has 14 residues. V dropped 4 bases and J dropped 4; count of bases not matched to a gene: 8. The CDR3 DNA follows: TGCAGCGTTGGGAGGGAGGGCCGCGCAGATACGCAGTATTTT. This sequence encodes CSVGREGRADTQYF.

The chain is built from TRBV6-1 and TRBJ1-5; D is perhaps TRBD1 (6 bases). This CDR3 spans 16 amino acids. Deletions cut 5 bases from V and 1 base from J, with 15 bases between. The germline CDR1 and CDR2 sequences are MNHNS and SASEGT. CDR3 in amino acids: CASSPQGGVSNQPQHF. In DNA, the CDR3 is TGTGCCAGCAGTCCTCAAGGGGGGGTGAGCAATCAGCCCCAGCATTTT.

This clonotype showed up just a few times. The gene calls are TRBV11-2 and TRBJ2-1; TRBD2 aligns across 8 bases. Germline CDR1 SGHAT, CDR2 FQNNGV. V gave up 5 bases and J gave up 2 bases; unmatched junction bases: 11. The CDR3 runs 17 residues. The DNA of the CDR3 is TGTGCCAGCAGCAGCCCTGACGGGGGGGCCCCCTACAATGAGCAGTTCTTC. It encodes CASSSPDGGAPYNEQFF.

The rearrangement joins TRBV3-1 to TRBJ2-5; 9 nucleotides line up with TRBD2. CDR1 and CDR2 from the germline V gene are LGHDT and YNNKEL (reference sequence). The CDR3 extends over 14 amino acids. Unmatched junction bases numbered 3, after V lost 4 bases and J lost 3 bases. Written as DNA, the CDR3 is TGTGCCAGCAGCCGCGGACTAGCGAAAGAGACCCAGTACTTC. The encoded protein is CASSRGLAKETQYF.

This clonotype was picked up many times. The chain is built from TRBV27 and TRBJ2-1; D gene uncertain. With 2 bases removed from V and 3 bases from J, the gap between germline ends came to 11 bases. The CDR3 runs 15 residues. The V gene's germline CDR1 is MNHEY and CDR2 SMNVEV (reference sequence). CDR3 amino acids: CASSLAVYHYNEQFF. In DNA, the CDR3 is TGTGCCAGCAGTTTAGCCGTTTATCACTACAATGAGCAGTTCTTC.

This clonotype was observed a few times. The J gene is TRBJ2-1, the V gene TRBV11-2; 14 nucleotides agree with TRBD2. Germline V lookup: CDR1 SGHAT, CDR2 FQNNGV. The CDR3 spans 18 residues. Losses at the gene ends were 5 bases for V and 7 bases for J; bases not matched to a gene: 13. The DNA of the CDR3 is TGTGCCAGCAGCCCCGCCGGAGGACTAGCGGGAGGTCAGAATGAGCAGTTCTTC. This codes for CASSPAGGLAGGQNEQFF.

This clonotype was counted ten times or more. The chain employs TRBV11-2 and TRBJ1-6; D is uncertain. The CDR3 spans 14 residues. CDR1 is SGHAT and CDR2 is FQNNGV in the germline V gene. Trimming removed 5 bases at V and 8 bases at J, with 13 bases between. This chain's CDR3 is CASSVSMADSPLHF. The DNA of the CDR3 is TGTGCCAGCAGCGTGTCAATGGCGGATTCACCCCTCCACTTT.

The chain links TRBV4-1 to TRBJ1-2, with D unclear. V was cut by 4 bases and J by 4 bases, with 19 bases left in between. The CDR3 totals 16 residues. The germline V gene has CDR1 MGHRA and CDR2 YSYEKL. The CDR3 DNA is TGCGCCAGCAGCCCCCTTGCGAAGGTTTTCAGCTATGGCTACACCTTC. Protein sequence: CASSPLAKVFSYGYTF.

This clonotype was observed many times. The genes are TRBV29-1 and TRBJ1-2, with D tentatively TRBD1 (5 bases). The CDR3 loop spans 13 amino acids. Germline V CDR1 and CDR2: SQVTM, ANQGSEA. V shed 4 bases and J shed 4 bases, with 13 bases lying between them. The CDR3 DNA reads TGCAGCGTTGGATGGGACGTTAGCTATGGCTACACCTTC. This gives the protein CSVGWDVSYGYTF. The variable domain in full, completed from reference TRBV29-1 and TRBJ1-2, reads SAVISQKPSRDICQRGTSLTIQCQVDSQVTMMFWYRQQPGQSLTLIATANQGSEATYESGFVIDKFPISRPNLTFSTLTVSNMSPEDSSIYLCSVGWDVSYGYTFGSGTRLTVV.

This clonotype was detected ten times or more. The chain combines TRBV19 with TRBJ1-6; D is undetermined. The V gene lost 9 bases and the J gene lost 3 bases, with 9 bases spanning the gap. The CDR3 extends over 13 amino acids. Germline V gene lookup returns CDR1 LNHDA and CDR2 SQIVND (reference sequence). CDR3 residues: CASRRSYNSPLHF. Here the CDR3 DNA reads TGTGCCAGCAGACGGAGCTATAATTCACCCCTCCACTTT. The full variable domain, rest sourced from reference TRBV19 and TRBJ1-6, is DGGITQSPKYLFRKEGQNVTLSCEQNLNHDAMYWYRQDPGQGLRLIYYSQIVNDFQKGDIAEGYSVSREKKESFPLTVTSAQKNPTAFYLCASRRSYNSPLHFGNGTRLTVT.

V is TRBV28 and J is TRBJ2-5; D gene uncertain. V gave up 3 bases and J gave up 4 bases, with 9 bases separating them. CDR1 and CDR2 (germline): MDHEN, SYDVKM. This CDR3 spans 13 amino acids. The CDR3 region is CASSFPPRETQYF. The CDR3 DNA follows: TGTGCCAGCAGTTTCCCCCCGCGAGAGACCCAGTACTTC.

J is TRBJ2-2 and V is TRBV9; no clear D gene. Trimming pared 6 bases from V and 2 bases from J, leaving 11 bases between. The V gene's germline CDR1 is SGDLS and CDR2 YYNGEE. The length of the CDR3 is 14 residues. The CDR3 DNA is TGTGCCAGCACGATCGGAAGTAACACCGGGGAGCTGTTTTTT. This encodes CASTIGSNTGELFF.